Below, 20 T cell receptor beta chains from the same sample are listed, as sequenced in a study of tumor-infiltrating lymphocytes in primary liver carcinoma (dated by TCRdb to the late 2010s). Total RNA and DNA were co-extracted without cell sorting from about 19-30 mg of bulk tissue using the AllPrep DNA/RNA mini kit. Sequencer: Illumina HiSeq 2500. Using a constant-region primer and ProtoScript II reverse transcriptase, TCRbeta-specific cDNA was reverse-transcribed from approximately 500 ng total RNA. The TCRbeta libraries were prepared through three rounds of nested multiplex PCR following a slightly modified ARM-PCR procedure. Multiplex TRBV1-TRBV30 forward primers and a Cbeta reverse primer were used in the first two PCR rounds, each of which was run for around 10 cycles. The public sequencing data were trimmed at Q25 with fastp and processed into clonotypes with MiXCR by TCRdb, which kept only in-frame beta chains. Entries are consolidated by CDR3 protein sequence, retaining the most common genes and DNA. For this sample there are 45,000 to 55,000 distinct CDR3 sequences; roughly 77% appear just once. The top ten hold 25% of the sample.

Source material: liver tumor tissue from sampling region 2. This specimen's cell subset or site label, per the study, means: tumor region T2, inferior pole. These TCRs come from a man in his forties with primary liver carcinoma and hepatitis B virus infection.

V is TRBV28 and J is TRBJ2-1, with TRBD2 as a possible D gene (5 bases). The CDR3 is made up of 16 amino acids. The V gene's germline CDR1 is MDHEN and CDR2 SYDVKM. The V end was cut by 6 bases, the J end by 3 bases, with 18 bases between. CDR3 region: CASRRTARTYYNEQFF. Written as DNA, the CDR3 is TGTGCCAGCAGACGCACTGCCCGGACTTACTACAATGAGCAGTTCTTC.

The V gene is TRBV12-3 or TRBV12-4, the J gene TRBJ2-7; D is uncertain. CDR3 length: 12 residues. Trimming pared 8 bases from V and 3 bases from J, leaving 11 bases between. Here the CDR3 reads CASSIVGYEQYF. The CDR3 bases are TGTGCCAGCTCTATAGTGGGCTACGAGCAGTACTTC.

Concerning this clonotype: Given a much more abundant clone one base away, this may be a read error. J is TRBJ2-7 and V is TRBV28; no definite D call. The CDR3 is 12 residues long. V lost 7 bases and J 7 bases, leaving 14 bases between the germline ends. CDR1 is MDHEN, CDR2 SYDVKM, per germline. In DNA, the CDR3 is TGTGCCAGCACCGGAGATCTCTGGGAGCAGTACTTC. Translation: CASTGDLWEQYF.

This clonotype was counted many times. This CDR3 is CSVANSARTDTEAFF. CDR3 DNA: TGCAGCGTTGCGAATTCGGCCCGTACAGACACTGAAGCTTTCTTT. The gene calls are TRBV29-1 and TRBJ1-1; D uncertain. Germline CDR1 reads SQVTM; CDR2 reads ANQGSEA. V shed 4 bases and J shed 3 bases, with 18 bases lying between them. The CDR3 runs 15 residues.

The chain couples TRBV6-1 to TRBJ2-3, with D possibly matching TRBD2 (6 bases). The CDR3 covers 17 residues. The V gene lost 5 bases and the J gene lost 1 base, with 19 bases spanning the gap. Germline V CDR1 and CDR2: MNHNS, SASEGT. The chain's CDR3 is CASSMVTETRGTDTQYF. As DNA, the CDR3 is TGTGCCAGCAGTATGGTAACTGAGACTAGGGGCACAGATACGCAGTATTTT.

This clonotype was detected a few times. Being one base from a much bigger clone, this may be a read error. V usage is TRBV10-3 and J usage is TRBJ1-2, with TRBD1 identical over 7 bases. CDR1 is ENHRY, CDR2 SYGVKD, per germline. This CDR3 spans 16 amino acids. The CDR3 nucleotides are TGTGCCATCAGTGGCAGCGCCGCCGGGACAGACTATGACTACACCTTC. It specifies CAISGSAAGTDYDYTF.

Concerning this clonotype: Since a much larger clone is just one base distant, this may be a read error. The rearrangement joins TRBV24-1 to TRBJ2-1; 11 nucleotides match TRBD2. The CDR3 spans 16 residues. Germline loops: CDR1 KGHDR, CDR2 SFDVKD. The CDR3 region has the DNA TGTGCCGCCAGTGATATTAGCGGGAGGGCCGTTGATGAGCAGTTCTTC. As protein: CAASDISGRAVDEQFF.

CDR3 residues: CASSLHETGLRGEQFF. The CDR3 nucleotides read TGTGCCAGCAGTTTGCACGAGACAGGGCTCCGGGGTGAGCAGTTCTTC. The rearrangement links TRBV12-3 or TRBV12-4 to TRBJ2-1, with TRBD1 matching over 7 bases. The CDR3 contains 16 residues. V lost 3 bases, J lost 9 bases, and 14 bases stayed unmatched.

About this clonotype: A clone one base away is much larger, so this may be a read error. This chain connects TRBV24-1 to TRBJ2-5, with 10 bases identical to TRBD1. With 10 bases clipped from V and 3 bases from J, the junction kept 7 bases outside the gene matches. This CDR3 has 14 amino acids. Germline V lookup: CDR1 KGHDR, CDR2 SFDVKD. The CDR3 sequence is CATNLGTGEETQYF. CDR3 nucleotide sequence: TGTGCCACAAACCTCGGGACAGGGGAAGAGACCCAGTACTTC.

About this clonotype itself: The junction departs from germline at one end; a sequencing error may be responsible. The CDR3 spells CTSISTTGRNSPLHF. CDR3 DNA sequence: TGTACCAGCATTTCCACGACAGGGCGTAATTCGCCCCTCCACTTT. The chain carries TRBV12-3 or TRBV12-4 and TRBJ1-6, with 7 bases identical to TRBD1. CDR3 length: 15 residues.

Notes on this clonotype: Germline and junction disagree at one end, which may indicate a read error. The chain employs TRBV5-6 and TRBJ2-1; D uncertain. Per germline, CDR1 SGHDT and CDR2 YYEEEE. The CDR3 spans 13 residues. CDR3 sequence reads: CACSLVLTDEQFF. CDR3 sequence (DNA): TGTGCCTGCAGCTTGGTACTTACTGATGAGCAGTTCTTC.

This clonotype showed up many times. The V gene is TRBV5-6, the J gene TRBJ2-2; D ambiguous. The CDR3 length is 14 residues. Germline CDR1 is SGHDT and CDR2 is YYEEEE. Trimming took off 0 bases at V and 1 base at J, with 4 bases between the two ends. The CDR3 nucleotides are TGTGCCAGCAGCTTGGCCCAGAACACCGGGGAGCTGTTTTTT. Residues: CASSLAQNTGELFF.

On this clonotype itself: Germline is not matched at one junction end, which may reflect a read error. The chain is built from TRBV5-6 and TRBJ1-2; D ambiguous. CDR1 is SGHDT, CDR2 YYEEEE, per germline. This CDR3 comprises 16 residues. The CDR3 bases are TGTGCCAGCAGCTTGTTAGGGCAGAGCACCGACTATTGCTACACCTTC. Protein product: CASSLLGQSTDYCYTF.

About this clonotype: The junction and the germline gene differ at one end; a read error may be behind it. The gene calls are TRBV4-1 and TRBJ1-2; tentative D call: TRBD1 (5 bases). The CDR3 is made up of 13 amino acids. Germline V gives CDR1 MGHRA, CDR2 YSYEKL. CDR3 amino acids: CASNETANYGYSF. The CDR3, as DNA: TGCGCCAGCAACGAGACAGCTAACTACGGCTACAGCTTC.

This clonotype was seen repeatedly, ten times or more. A much larger clone is a single base away; this may be a read error. The chain joins TRBV29-1 to TRBJ1-4, with D hard to call. In germline, CDR1 is SQVTM, CDR2 ANQGSEA. This CDR3 is built from 13 residues. V dropped 6 bases and J dropped 4 bases, with 12 bases sitting between them. The CDR3 loop reads CSVEKNSNEKLFF. CDR3 nucleotide sequence: TGCAGCGTCGAGAAGAACAGTAATGAAAAACTGTTTTTT.

With respect to this clonotype: Germline is not matched at one junction end, which may reflect a read error. The V and J genes are TRBV4-1 and TRBJ2-2, with unresolved D. This CDR3 contains 14 residues. The germline CDR1 and CDR2 sequences are MGHRA and YSYEKL. CDR3 bases: TGTGCCAGCAGTCATTTGACGATCGCCGGGGAGCTGTTTTTT. Translation gives CASSHLTIAGELFF.

On this clonotype: With a much larger clone just one base away, this may be a read error. The chain uses TRBV25-1 and TRBJ2-2, with 9 bases matching TRBD1. With V trimmed by 1 base and J by 6 bases, 6 bases remained unmatched. CDR1 and CDR2 (germline): MGHDK, SYGVNS. The CDR3 has 16 residues. In nucleotides, the CDR3 is TGTGCCAGCAGTGAATGGACAGGGGAGCTCGCCGGGGAGCTGTTTTTT. It specifies CASSEWTGELAGELFF.

The rearrangement links TRBV4-1 to TRBJ2-1; 10 nucleotides match TRBD2. The CDR3 contains 16 residues. Unmatched junction bases numbered 7, after V lost 2 bases and J lost 6 bases. Germline lookup yields CDR1 MGHRA and CDR2 YSYEKL. CDR3: CASSQSWTSGVNEQFF. The CDR3 DNA is TGCGCCAGCAGCCAATCGTGGACTAGCGGTGTCAATGAGCAGTTCTTC.

This clonotype was seen at least ten times. The CDR3 loop is CASSRDEAGNTIYF. Written as DNA, the CDR3 is TGTGCCAGCAGCAGGGACGAGGCGGGAAACACCATATATTTT. This chain connects TRBV4-2 to TRBJ1-3; D perhaps matches TRBD1 (5 bases). CDR1 is LGHNA and CDR2 is YNFKEQ in the germline V gene. CDR3 length: 14 amino acids. Trimming stripped 5 bases from V and 4 bases from J, with 12 bases between.

The chain recombines TRBV18 with TRBJ2-7; 9 bases match TRBD1. The CDR3 runs to 13 residues. V was clipped by 5 bases and J by 3 bases; unmatched bases: 2. Germline V gives CDR1 KGHSH, CDR2 LQKENI. The CDR3 DNA reads TGTGCCAGCTCATCGACAGGGGGCTACGAGCAGTACTTC. Its protein is CASSSTGGYEQYF.